This T cell receptor (beta chain) was recorded in a study of control samples from healthy donors and cancer patients. TCRdb's table, derived via immunoSEQ multiplex PCR, lists solely in-frame clones and lacks some. This sample has roughly 450,000 clones, with around 90% found just once. Trimming removed 5 bases at V and 1 base at J, with 24 bases between. The CDR3 length is 19 residues. Germline-derived CDR1 and CDR2 are SGHVS and FQNEAQ. Source material: PBMCs. The source of this sequence is a man between 35 and 55 years old with head and neck cancer. The chain links TRBV7-8 to TRBJ1-5, with D perhaps matching TRBD1 (5 bases). CDR3 residues: CASSIIRTPWGDSNQPQHF. The CDR3 DNA follows: TGTGCCAGCAGCATTATCCGAACGCCCTGGGGGGACAGCAATCAGCCCCAGCATTTT.